Below are 10 T cell receptor beta chains sequenced from a single sample in a study of T cell responses to AZD1222 COVID-19 vaccine. Generated by immunoSEQ multiplex PCR, the TCRdb table keeps only in-frame clones and is missing some. The table lists 75,000 to 90,000 clones, 86% of them singletons. Source: peripheral blood, taken on day 0 of AZD1222 vaccination. These receptors were taken from an adult in good health.

The chain joins TRBV11-3 to TRBJ2-3; D uncertain. The germline gives CDR1 SGHNT, CDR2 YENEEA. V lost 3 bases and J lost 0, with 7 bases in between. The CDR3 totals 14 residues. CDR3: CASSLGRSTDTQYF. CDR3 bases: TGTGCCAGCAGCTTGGGCAGAAGCACAGATACGCAGTATTTT.

This clone has just one count. The chain uses TRBV19 and TRBJ2-1, with D perhaps TRBD2 (6 bases). The germline V gene has CDR1 LNHDA and CDR2 SQIVND (reference sequence). The length of the CDR3 is 15 residues. The V gene lost 2 bases and the J gene lost 2 bases, with 10 bases spanning the gap. The CDR3 loop is CASSISGLTYNEQFF. DNA for the CDR3: TGTGCCAGTAGTATATCCGGACTAACCTACAATGAGCAGTTCTTC.

Concerning this clone: It is likely a read error, because the conserved phenylalanine at the end of the CDR3 is missing. The DNA is left out, because the CDR3 cannot be placed on it with certainty; the CDR3 is given as TCRdb lists it. The chain combines TRBV10-3 with TRBJ2-7. Germline CDR1 is ENHRY and CDR2 is SYGVKD. The CDR3 is 14 amino acids long, termini counted. CDR3 sequence: CAISERDGVLGVEL.

The chain combines TRBV7-6 with TRBJ1-4, with a tentative D call TRBD1 (6 bases). There are 15 residues in the CDR3. V lost 6 bases, J lost 4 bases, and 15 bases lay in between. In germline, CDR1 is SGHVS, CDR2 FNYEAQ. The DNA of the CDR3 is TGTGCCAGCAGACCAGGACAGCTTATTAATGAAAAACTGTTTTTT. Residues: CASRPGQLINEKLFF.

The chain recombines TRBV2 with TRBJ2-7; 9 nucleotides agree with TRBD2. This CDR3 region has 14 residues. Germline V gene sequence: CDR1 SNHLY, CDR2 FYNNEI. V was pared by 7 bases and J by 0 bases, with 4 bases of the junction left unmatched. CDR3 protein: CASTISGGSYEQYF. As DNA, the CDR3 is TGTGCCAGCACGATTAGCGGGGGCTCCTACGAGCAGTACTTC.

J is TRBJ1-6 and V is TRBV19, with a weak D call TRBD1 (6 bases). The V end was cut by 5 bases, the J end by 6 bases, with 14 bases between. The germline gives CDR1 LNHDA, CDR2 SQIVND (reference sequence). The CDR3 is 15 amino acids. The DNA of the CDR3 is TGTGCCAGTAGTGACACCGGGACACTTAATTCACCCCTCCACTTT. It translates to CASSDTGTLNSPLHF.

The V and J genes are TRBV24-1 and TRBJ1-5; D possibly corresponds to TRBD1 (5 bases). This CDR3 is 15 amino acids long. Per germline, CDR1 KGHDR and CDR2 SFDVKD. The V end was cut by 4 bases, the J end by 6 bases, with 15 bases between. CDR3 DNA sequence: TGTGCCACCAGTGAACACGGGACGGCCACTCAGCCCCAGCATTTT. It specifies CATSEHGTATQPQHF.

The chain joins TRBV30 to TRBJ1-2; TRBD1 agrees at 7 bases. V was clipped by 2 bases and J by 4 bases; unmatched bases: 4. The V gene's germline CDR1 is GTSNPN and CDR2 SVGIG (reference sequence). CDR3 size: 13 residues. CDR3 in DNA: TGTGCCTGGAGTTTCCGGGACAGCTATGGCTACACCTTC. It specifies CAWSFRDSYGYTF.

V gene TRBV19 combines with J gene TRBJ2-7, with 11 bases fitting TRBD2. Looked up from germline, CDR1 is LNHDA and CDR2 is SQIVND (reference sequence). This CDR3 is 15 amino acids long. J was trimmed by 0 bases and V by 6 bases; bases with no gene match: 4. CDR3: CASRLAGGDSYEQYF. DNA of the CDR3: TGTGCCAGTAGATTAGCGGGAGGGGACTCCTACGAGCAGTACTTC. Supplemented by reference TRBV19 and TRBJ2-7, the full variable domain reads DGGITQSPKYLFRKEGQNVTLSCEQNLNHDAMYWYRQDPGQGLRLIYYSQIVNDFQKGDIAEGYSVSREKKESFPLTVTSAQKNPTAFYLCASRLAGGDSYEQYFGPGTRLTVT.

This clone has a single count. This chain uses TRBV19 with TRBJ2-7; 12 bases map to TRBD2. Germline V gene lookup returns CDR1 LNHDA and CDR2 SQIVND (reference sequence). After removal of 7 bases from V and 5 bases from J, the junction contained 15 bases not matched to a gene. This CDR3 has 17 residues. The CDR3 coding sequence is TGTGCCAGTACCAAATCTAGCGGGGGGGCCATCCTGGACGAGCAGTACTTC. This gives the protein CASTKSSGGAILDEQYF.